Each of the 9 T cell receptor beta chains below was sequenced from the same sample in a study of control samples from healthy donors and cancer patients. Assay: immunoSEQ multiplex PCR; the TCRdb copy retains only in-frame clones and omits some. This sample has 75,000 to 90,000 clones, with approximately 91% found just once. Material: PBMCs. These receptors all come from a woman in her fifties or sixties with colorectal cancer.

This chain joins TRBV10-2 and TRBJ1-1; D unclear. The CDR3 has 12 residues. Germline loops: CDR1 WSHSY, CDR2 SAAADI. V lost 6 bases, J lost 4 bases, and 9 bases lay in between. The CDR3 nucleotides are TGCGCCAGCAGCCTTTCGGGCACTGAAGCTTTCTTT. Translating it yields CASSLSGTEAFF.

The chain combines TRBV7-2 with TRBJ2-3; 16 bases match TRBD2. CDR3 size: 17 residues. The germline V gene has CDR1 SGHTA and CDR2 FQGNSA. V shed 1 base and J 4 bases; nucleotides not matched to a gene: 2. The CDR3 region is CASSLVGTSGGADTQYF. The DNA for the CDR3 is TGTGCCAGCAGCTTAGTGGGGACTAGCGGGGGGGCAGATACGCAGTATTTT.

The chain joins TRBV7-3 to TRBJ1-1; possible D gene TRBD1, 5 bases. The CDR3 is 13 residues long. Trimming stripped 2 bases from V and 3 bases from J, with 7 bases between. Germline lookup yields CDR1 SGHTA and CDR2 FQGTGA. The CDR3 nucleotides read TGTGCCAGCAGCTTAGTCAGGGACACTGAAGCTTTCTTT. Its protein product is CASSLVRDTEAFF.

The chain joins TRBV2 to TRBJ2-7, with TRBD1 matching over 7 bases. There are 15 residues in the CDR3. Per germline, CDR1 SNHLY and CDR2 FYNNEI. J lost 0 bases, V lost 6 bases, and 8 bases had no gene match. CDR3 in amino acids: CASRGTVPGSYEQYV. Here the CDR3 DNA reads TGTGCCAGCAGGGGGACAGTCCCGGGCTCCTACGAGCAGTACGTC.

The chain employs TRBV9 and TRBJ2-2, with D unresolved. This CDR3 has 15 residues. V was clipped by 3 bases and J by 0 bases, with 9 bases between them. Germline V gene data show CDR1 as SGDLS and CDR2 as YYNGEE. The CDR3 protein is CASSAGPTNTGELFF. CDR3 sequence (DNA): TGTGCCAGCAGCGCCGGACCGACGAACACCGGGGAGCTGTTTTTT.

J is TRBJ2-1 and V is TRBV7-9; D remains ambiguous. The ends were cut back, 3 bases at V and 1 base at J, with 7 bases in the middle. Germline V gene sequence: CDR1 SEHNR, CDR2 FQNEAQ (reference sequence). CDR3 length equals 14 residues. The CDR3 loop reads CASSLEQSYNEQFF. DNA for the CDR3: TGTGCCAGCAGCTTGGAACAGTCCTACAATGAGCAGTTCTTC.

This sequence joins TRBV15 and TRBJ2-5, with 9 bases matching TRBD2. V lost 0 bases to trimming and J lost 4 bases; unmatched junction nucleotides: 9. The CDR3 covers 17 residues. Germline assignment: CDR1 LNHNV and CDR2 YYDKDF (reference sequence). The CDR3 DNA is TGTGCCACCAGCAGAGATTACGGCGGGGGGGCCTCAGAGACCCAGTACTTC. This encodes CATSRDYGGGASETQYF.

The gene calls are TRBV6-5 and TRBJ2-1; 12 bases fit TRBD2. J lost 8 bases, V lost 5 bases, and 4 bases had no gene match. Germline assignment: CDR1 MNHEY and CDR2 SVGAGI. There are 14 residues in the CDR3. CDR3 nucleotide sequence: TGTGCCAGCAGTCTAGCGGGGGGGCGGGATGAGCAGTTCTTC. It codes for CASSLAGGRDEQFF.

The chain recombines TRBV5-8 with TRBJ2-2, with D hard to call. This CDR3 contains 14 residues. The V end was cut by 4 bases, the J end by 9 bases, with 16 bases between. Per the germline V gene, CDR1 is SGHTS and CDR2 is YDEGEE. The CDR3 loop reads CASSPVSTPRELFF. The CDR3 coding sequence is TGTGCCAGCAGCCCCGTGAGTACCCCGAGGGAGCTGTTTTTT.